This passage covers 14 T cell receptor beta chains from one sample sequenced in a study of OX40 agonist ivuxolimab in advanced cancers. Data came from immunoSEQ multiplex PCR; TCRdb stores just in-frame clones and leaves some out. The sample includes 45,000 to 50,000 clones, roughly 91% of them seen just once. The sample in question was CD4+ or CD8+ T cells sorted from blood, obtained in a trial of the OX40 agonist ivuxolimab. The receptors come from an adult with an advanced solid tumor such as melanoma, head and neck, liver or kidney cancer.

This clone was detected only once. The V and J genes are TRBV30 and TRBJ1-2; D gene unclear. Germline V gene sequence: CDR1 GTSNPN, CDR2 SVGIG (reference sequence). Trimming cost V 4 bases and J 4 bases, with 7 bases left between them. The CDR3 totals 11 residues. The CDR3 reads CAWTDSYGYTF. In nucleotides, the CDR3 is TGTGCCTGGACAGACTCCTATGGCTACACCTTC.

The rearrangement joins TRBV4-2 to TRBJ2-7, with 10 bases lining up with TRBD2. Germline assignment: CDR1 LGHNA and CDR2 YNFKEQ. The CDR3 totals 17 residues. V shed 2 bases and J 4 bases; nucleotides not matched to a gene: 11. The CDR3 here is CASSQTASAGLAYEQYF. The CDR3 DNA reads TGTGCCAGCAGCCAAACGGCCTCTGCGGGACTAGCGTACGAGCAGTACTTC.

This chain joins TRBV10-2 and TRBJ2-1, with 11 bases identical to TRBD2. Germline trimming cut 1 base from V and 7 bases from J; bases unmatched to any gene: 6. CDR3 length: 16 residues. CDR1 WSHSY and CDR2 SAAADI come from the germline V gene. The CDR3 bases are TGCGCCAGCAGTGAGTTTGGACTAGCGGGCGAAAATGAGCAGTTCTTC. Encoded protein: CASSEFGLAGENEQFF.

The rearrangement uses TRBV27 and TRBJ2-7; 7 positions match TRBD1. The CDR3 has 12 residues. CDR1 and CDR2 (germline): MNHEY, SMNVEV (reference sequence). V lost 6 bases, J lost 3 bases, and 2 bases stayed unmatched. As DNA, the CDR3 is TGTGCCAGCAGGGGACAGAGCTACGAGCAGTACTTC. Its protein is CASRGQSYEQYF.

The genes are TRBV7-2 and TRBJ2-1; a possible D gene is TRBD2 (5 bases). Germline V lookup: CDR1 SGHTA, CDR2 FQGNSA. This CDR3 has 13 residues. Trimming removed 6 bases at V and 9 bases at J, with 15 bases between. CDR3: CASRQKLVLEQFF. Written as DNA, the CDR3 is TGTGCCAGCAGACAAAAACTAGTGCTTGAGCAGTTCTTC.

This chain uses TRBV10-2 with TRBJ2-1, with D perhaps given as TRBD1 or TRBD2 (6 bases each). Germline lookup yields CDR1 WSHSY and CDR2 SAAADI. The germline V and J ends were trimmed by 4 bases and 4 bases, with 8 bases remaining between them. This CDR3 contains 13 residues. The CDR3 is CASSGGAYNEQFF. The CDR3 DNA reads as TGCGCCAGCAGTGGGGGGGCTTACAATGAGCAGTTCTTC.

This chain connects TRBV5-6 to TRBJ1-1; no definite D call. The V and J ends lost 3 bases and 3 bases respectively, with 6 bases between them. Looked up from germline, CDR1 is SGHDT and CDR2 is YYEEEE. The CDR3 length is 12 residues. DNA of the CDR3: TGTGCCAGCAGCTACCGGGACACTGAAGCTTTCTTT. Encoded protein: CASSYRDTEAFF.

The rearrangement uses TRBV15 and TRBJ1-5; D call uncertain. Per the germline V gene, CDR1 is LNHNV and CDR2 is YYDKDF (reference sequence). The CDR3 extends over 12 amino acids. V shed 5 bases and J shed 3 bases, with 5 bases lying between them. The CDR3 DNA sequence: TGTGCCACCAGCCCCCCCAATCAGCCCCAGCATTTT. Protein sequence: CATSPPNQPQHF.

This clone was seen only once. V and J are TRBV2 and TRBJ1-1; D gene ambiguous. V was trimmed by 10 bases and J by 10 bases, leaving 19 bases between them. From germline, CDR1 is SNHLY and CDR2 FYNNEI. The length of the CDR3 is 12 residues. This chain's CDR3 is CAILAGIIGAFF. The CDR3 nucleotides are TGTGCCATCTTGGCGGGTATTATCGGAGCTTTCTTT.

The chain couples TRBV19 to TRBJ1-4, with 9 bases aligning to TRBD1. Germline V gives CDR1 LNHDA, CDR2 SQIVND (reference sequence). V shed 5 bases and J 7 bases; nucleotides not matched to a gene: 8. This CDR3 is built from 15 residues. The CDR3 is CASSVVTGGGEKLFF. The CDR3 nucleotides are TGTGCCAGTAGTGTCGTGACAGGGGGAGGTGAAAAACTGTTTTTT.

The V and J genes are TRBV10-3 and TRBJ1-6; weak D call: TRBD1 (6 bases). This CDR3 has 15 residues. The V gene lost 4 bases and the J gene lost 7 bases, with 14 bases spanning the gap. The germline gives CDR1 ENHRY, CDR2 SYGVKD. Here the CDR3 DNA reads TGTGCCATCAGTGGGGATCAGGGGCCCAATTCACCCCTCCACTTT. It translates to CAISGDQGPNSPLHF.

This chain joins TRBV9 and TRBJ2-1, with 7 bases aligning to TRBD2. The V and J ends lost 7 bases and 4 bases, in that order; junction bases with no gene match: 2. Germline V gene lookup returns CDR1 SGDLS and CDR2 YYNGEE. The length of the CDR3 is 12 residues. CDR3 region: CASGRGYNEQFF. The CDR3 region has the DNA TGTGCCAGCGGGAGGGGATACAATGAGCAGTTCTTC.

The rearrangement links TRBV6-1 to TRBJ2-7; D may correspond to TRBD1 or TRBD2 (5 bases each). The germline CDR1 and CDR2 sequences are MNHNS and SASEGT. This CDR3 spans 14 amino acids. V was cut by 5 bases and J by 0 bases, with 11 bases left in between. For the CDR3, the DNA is TGTGCCAGCAGTCCCCGGGGACCCTCCTACGAGCAGTACTTC. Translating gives CASSPRGPSYEQYF.

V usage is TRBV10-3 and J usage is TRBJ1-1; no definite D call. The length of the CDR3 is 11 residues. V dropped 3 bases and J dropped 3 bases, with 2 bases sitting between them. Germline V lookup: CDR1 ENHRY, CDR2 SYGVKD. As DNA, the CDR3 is TGTGCCATCAGTGAACACACTGAAGCTTTCTTT. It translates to CAISEHTEAFF.